A selection of T cell receptor beta chains follows, all from one sample in a study of control samples from healthy donors and cancer patients. Profiling relied on immunoSEQ multiplex PCR, and the TCRdb table lists in-frame clones only, not all of them. Found here are about 77,000 clones, around 94% of them singletons; the top ten hold almost 6%. Sequencing input: blood. These receptors were collected from a woman aged 60-75 years in good health. The CDR3 runs from the conserved cysteine through the conserved F or W. A D gene is named only where the DNA matches it firmly. For some rows the clone size is stated as once, few or many, or as a class when expanded; others skip it.

d_call: TRBD2; v_call: TRBV29-1; clone_size: once; j_call: TRBJ2-7; cdr3_nt: TGCAGCGTTGATTTAGCGGGGGGCTACGAGCAGTACTTC; cdr3_aa: CSVDLAGGYEQYF
d_call: TRBD2; v_call: TRBV4-1; clone_size: once; j_call: TRBJ2-5; cdr3_nt: TGCGCCAGCAGCCAAAAGCGGGAGTACGAGACCCAGTACTTC; cdr3_aa: CASSQKREYETQYF
d_call: TRBD1; v_call: TRBV7-9; clone_size: .; j_call: TRBJ1-1; cdr3_nt: TGTGCCAGCAGCCAAATGCGGACAGGGGGAAACACTGAAGCTTTCTTT; cdr3_aa: CASSQMRTGGNTEAFF
d_call: .; v_call: TRBV3-1/TRBV3-2; clone_size: .; j_call: TRBJ2-2; cdr3_nt: TGTGCCAGCAGTGAGGGGGGCAACACCGGGGAGCTGTTTTTT; cdr3_aa: CASSEGGNTGELFF
d_call: .; v_call: TRBV30; clone_size: .; j_call: TRBJ2-7; cdr3_nt: TGTGCCTGGAGTCCCCCTATTACAGGGAGGGCCCCCTACGAGCAGTACTTC; cdr3_aa: CAWSPPITGRAPYEQYF
d_call: .; v_call: TRBV11-2; clone_size: .; j_call: TRBJ1-4; cdr3_nt: TGTGCCAGCAGCTTCGCCGGACAACCCCATAATGAAAAACTGTTTTTT; cdr3_aa: CASSFAGQPHNEKLFF
d_call: TRBD2; v_call: TRBV11-2; clone_size: .; j_call: TRBJ2-3; cdr3_nt: TGTGCCAGCAGCTTACAGCGGGGTAGCGGGAGGAAAAGCACAGATACGCAGTATTTT; cdr3_aa: CASSLQRGSGRKSTDTQYF
d_call: TRBD1; v_call: TRBV5-1; clone_size: .; j_call: TRBJ1-5; cdr3_nt: TGCGCCAGCAGCCCTGGACAGGGCGGGCAGCCCCAGCATTTT; cdr3_aa: CASSPGQGGQPQHF
d_call: .; v_call: TRBV29-1; clone_size: .; j_call: TRBJ2-7; cdr3_nt: TGCAGCGTTAGGACAGACCCCCCCTACGAGCAGTACTTC; cdr3_aa: CSVRTDPPYEQYF
d_call: .; v_call: TRBV20-1; clone_size: .; j_call: TRBJ2-2; cdr3_nt: TGCAGTGCTAGTTTAGGGGGAGGAGGCACCGGGGAGCTGTTTTTT; cdr3_aa: CSASLGGGGTGELFF
d_call: TRBD2; v_call: TRBV20-1; clone_size: .; j_call: TRBJ2-3; cdr3_nt: TGCAGTGCTAGTGGGGTCTGGACTAGCGGGAGGGTAGGCACAGATACGCAGTATTTT; cdr3_aa: CSASGVWTSGRVGTDTQYF
d_call: .; v_call: TRBV10-2; clone_size: few; j_call: TRBJ1-5; cdr3_nt: TGCGCCAGCAATGACGTTTATAGCAATCAGCCCCAGCATTTT; cdr3_aa: CASNDVYSNQPQHF
d_call: TRBD1; v_call: TRBV10-3; clone_size: .; j_call: TRBJ1-2; cdr3_nt: TGTGCCATCACTAGGGACAGAAACTATGGCTACACCTTC; cdr3_aa: CAITRDRNYGYTF
d_call: TRBD1; v_call: TRBV28; clone_size: .; j_call: TRBJ2-1; cdr3_nt: TGTGCCAGCAGAAACAGGGGCTCCTACAATGAGCAGTTCTTC; cdr3_aa: CASRNRGSYNEQFF
d_call: TRBD1; v_call: TRBV27; clone_size: .; j_call: TRBJ1-1; cdr3_nt: TGTGCCAGCAGTTCTAGGGGACAGGGGGTACCTGAAGCTTTCTTT; cdr3_aa: CASSSRGQGVPEAFF
d_call: TRBD2; v_call: TRBV9; clone_size: .; j_call: TRBJ2-7; cdr3_nt: TGTGCCAGCAGCCCCGGGACTAGGTCCTACGAGCAGTACTTC; cdr3_aa: CASSPGTRSYEQYF
d_call: TRBD1; v_call: TRBV19; clone_size: .; j_call: TRBJ1-1; cdr3_nt: TGTGCCAGTAGTAGACAGGGCACGAACACTGAAGCTTTCTTT; cdr3_aa: CASSRQGTNTEAFF
d_call: .; v_call: TRBV28; clone_size: .; j_call: TRBJ1-2; cdr3_nt: TGTGCCAGCAGTTTTATTTTGGCAGGGGCGGGTGGCTACACCTTC; cdr3_aa: CASSFILAGAGGYTF
d_call: TRBD1; v_call: TRBV3-1/TRBV3-2; clone_size: .; j_call: TRBJ1-1; cdr3_nt: TGTGCCAGCAGCCTCCTGGGGGACAGGGAAGCTTTCTTT; cdr3_aa: CASSLLGDREAFF
d_call: TRBD1; v_call: TRBV18; clone_size: .; j_call: TRBJ1-2; cdr3_nt: TGTGCCAGCTCACCGGACAGGGGGAATGGCTACACCTTC; cdr3_aa: CASSPDRGNGYTF
d_call: TRBD1; v_call: TRBV28; clone_size: .; j_call: TRBJ1-1; cdr3_nt: TGTGCCAGCAGTACCGAGGGACAGGTCGCACCTGAAGCTTTCTTT; cdr3_aa: CASSTEGQVAPEAFF
d_call: .; v_call: TRBV30; clone_size: few; j_call: TRBJ1-1; cdr3_nt: TGTGCCTGGAATTTTCAGTTGAACACTGAAGCTTTCTTT; cdr3_aa: CAWNFQLNTEAFF
d_call: .; v_call: TRBV6-2/TRBV6-3; clone_size: .; j_call: TRBJ1-5; cdr3_nt: TGTGCCAGCAGTTACCCAGCAAGCAATCAGCCCCAGCATTTT; cdr3_aa: CASSYPASNQPQHF
d_call: TRBD1; v_call: TRBV6-4; clone_size: .; j_call: TRBJ1-1; cdr3_nt: TGTGCCAGCAGGGTCCATGGGGACAGCGCTTTCGCTGAAGCTTTCTTT; cdr3_aa: CASRVHGDSAFAEAFF
d_call: .; v_call: TRBV5-1; clone_size: .; j_call: TRBJ2-1; cdr3_nt: TGCGCCAGCAGCTTGGAGGCAGGGCCTTTCAATGAGCAGTTCTTC; cdr3_aa: CASSLEAGPFNEQFF
d_call: TRBD1; v_call: TRBV2; clone_size: few; j_call: TRBJ1-2; cdr3_nt: TGTGCCAGCAGTGAAGCGAGACAGGGAGGTGGCTACACCTTC; cdr3_aa: CASSEARQGGGYTF
d_call: TRBD2; v_call: TRBV5-1; clone_size: .; j_call: TRBJ2-1; cdr3_nt: TGCGCCAGCAGCCCCGGGACTAGCTCTAATGAGCAGTTCTTC; cdr3_aa: CASSPGTSSNEQFF
d_call: .; v_call: TRBV28; clone_size: once; j_call: TRBJ2-7; cdr3_nt: TGTGCCAGCAGTTTGCCCGGGAGCAGATACGAGCAGTACTTC; cdr3_aa: CASSLPGSRYEQYF
d_call: .; v_call: TRBV29-1; clone_size: .; j_call: TRBJ1-1; cdr3_nt: TGCAGCGTTGGGGACACTGAAGCTTTCTTT; cdr3_aa: CSVGDTEAFF
d_call: TRBD1; v_call: TRBV6-1; clone_size: .; j_call: TRBJ1-6; cdr3_nt: TGTGCCAGCAGTGGAAGGGACAGCAGCTCCTATAATTCACCCCTCCACTTT; cdr3_aa: CASSGRDSSSYNSPLHF
d_call: .; v_call: TRBV5-1; clone_size: .; j_call: TRBJ1-5; cdr3_nt: TGCGCCAGCAGCCCGGGGACGGCCACGAATCAGCCCCAGCATTTT; cdr3_aa: CASSPGTATNQPQHF
d_call: .; v_call: TRBV5-1; clone_size: .; j_call: TRBJ2-7; cdr3_nt: TGCGCCAGCAGCTACCACTACGAGCAGTACTTC; cdr3_aa: CASSYHYEQYF
d_call: .; v_call: TRBV11-2; clone_size: .; j_call: TRBJ2-7; cdr3_nt: TGTGCCAGCAGCCACTGGGACAAAGCCTACGAGCAGTACTTC; cdr3_aa: CASSHWDKAYEQYF
d_call: .; v_call: TRBV19; clone_size: .; j_call: TRBJ1-5; cdr3_nt: TGTGCCAGTAGGCCCCCAGGGTCTCTCAGCCTGCCCCAGCATTTT; cdr3_aa: CASRPPGSLSLPQHF
d_call: TRBD2; v_call: TRBV4-1; clone_size: .; j_call: TRBJ2-7; cdr3_nt: TGCGCCAGCAGCCAAGGGTTAGCGGGGGAGCAGTACTTC; cdr3_aa: CASSQGLAGEQYF
d_call: .; v_call: TRBV9; clone_size: .; j_call: TRBJ2-7; cdr3_nt: TGTGCCAGCAGCGTAGATTTGTCAAGGCCGGCCGAGCAGTACTTC; cdr3_aa: CASSVDLSRPAEQYF
d_call: .; v_call: TRBV28; clone_size: .; j_call: TRBJ1-3; cdr3_nt: TGTGCCAGCAGCTCACAGGGAGGTGGAAACACCATATATTTT; cdr3_aa: CASSSQGGGNTIYF
d_call: TRBD1; v_call: TRBV7-2; clone_size: .; j_call: TRBJ1-5; cdr3_nt: TGTGCCAGCAGCGCGGGGACAGCTCAATATCAGCCCCAGCATTTT; cdr3_aa: CASSAGTAQYQPQHF
d_call: .; v_call: TRBV3-1/TRBV3-2; clone_size: .; j_call: TRBJ1-2; cdr3_nt: TGTGCCAGCAGCCAAGGGGTCGCGGGTTATGGCTACACCTTC; cdr3_aa: CASSQGVAGYGYTF
d_call: TRBD2; v_call: TRBV5-1; clone_size: .; j_call: TRBJ2-1; cdr3_nt: TGCGCCAGCAGCTTGGCCGGGACTAGCTACGATGAGCAGTTCTTC; cdr3_aa: CASSLAGTSYDEQFF
d_call: .; v_call: TRBV5-6; clone_size: .; j_call: TRBJ1-1; cdr3_nt: TGTGCCAGCAGCGAACATGGCGGCACTGAAGCTTTCTTT; cdr3_aa: CASSEHGGTEAFF
d_call: TRBD1; v_call: TRBV6-1; clone_size: .; j_call: TRBJ1-5; cdr3_nt: TGTGCCAGCAGTGAACTCACAGGGGGTGGCCAGCCCCAGCATTTT; cdr3_aa: CASSELTGGGQPQHF
d_call: .; v_call: TRBV30; clone_size: .; j_call: TRBJ1-5; cdr3_nt: TGTGCCTGGAGTCAAAGGGGCCGGGAGCCCCAGCATTTT; cdr3_aa: CAWSQRGREPQHF
d_call: TRBD2; v_call: TRBV7-3; clone_size: once; j_call: TRBJ2-1; cdr3_nt: TGTGCCAGCAGCTTCCAAAGTAGCGGGAGGGCCCATGAGCAGTTCTTC; cdr3_aa: CASSFQSSGRAHEQFF
d_call: TRBD2; v_call: TRBV6-8; clone_size: .; j_call: TRBJ2-3; cdr3_nt: TGTGCCAGCAGTTCTTCTAGCGGAAACACAGATACGCAGTATTTT; cdr3_aa: CASSSSSGNTDTQYF
d_call: TRBD1; v_call: TRBV24-1; clone_size: .; j_call: TRBJ2-1; cdr3_nt: TGTGCCACCAGTGATTCCGGGACAGAGAAGTCCCGAACAACTTACAATGAGCAGTTCTTC; cdr3_aa: CATSDSGTEKSRTTYNEQFF
d_call: TRBD2; v_call: TRBV7-2; clone_size: .; j_call: TRBJ2-7; cdr3_nt: TGTGCCAGCAGCTTAATTGAGGGCGGGAGTGGTCACGAGCAGTACTTC; cdr3_aa: CASSLIEGGSGHEQYF
d_call: .; v_call: TRBV9; clone_size: once; j_call: TRBJ2-2; cdr3_nt: TGTGCCAGCAGTCCACAGCCTATGTTGGGTACCGGGGAGCTGTTTTTT; cdr3_aa: CASSPQPMLGTGELFF
d_call: .; v_call: TRBV5-1; clone_size: .; j_call: TRBJ1-4; cdr3_nt: TGCGCCAGCAGCTTCGGTACGAATAATGAAAAACTGTTTTTT; cdr3_aa: CASSFGTNNEKLFF
d_call: TRBD1; v_call: TRBV6-5; clone_size: .; j_call: TRBJ2-7; cdr3_nt: TGTGCCAGCAGTACCCGGGACAGGGGTTCCTACGAGCAGTACTTC; cdr3_aa: CASSTRDRGSYEQYF
d_call: .; v_call: TRBV18; clone_size: .; j_call: TRBJ1-1; cdr3_nt: TGTGCCAGCTCACCACAAAGCACTGAAGCTTTCTTT; cdr3_aa: CASSPQSTEAFF
d_call: .; v_call: TRBV28; clone_size: .; j_call: TRBJ1-2; cdr3_nt: TGTGCCAGCCGATCAGGAGGGTATGGCTACACCTTC; cdr3_aa: CASRSGGYGYTF
d_call: .; v_call: TRBV12-3/TRBV12-4; clone_size: .; j_call: TRBJ1-4; cdr3_nt: TGTGCCAGCACACAGGGAGGGGAAAAACTGTTTTTT; cdr3_aa: CASTQGGEKLFF
d_call: TRBD2; v_call: TRBV14; clone_size: .; j_call: TRBJ2-5; cdr3_nt: TGTGCCAGCAGCCACCCCAGTCTGGGAGGGGAGACCCAGTACTTC; cdr3_aa: CASSHPSLGGETQYF
d_call: TRBD1; v_call: TRBV5-4; clone_size: .; j_call: TRBJ2-7; cdr3_nt: TGTGCCAGCAGCTTGGAGGGACAGGGGGCTCGAGAGCAGTACTTC; cdr3_aa: CASSLEGQGAREQYF
d_call: .; v_call: TRBV5-1; clone_size: .; j_call: TRBJ2-5; cdr3_nt: TGCGCCAGCAGCTTGGCGGGGGCCCAAGAGACCCAGTACTTC; cdr3_aa: CASSLAGAQETQYF